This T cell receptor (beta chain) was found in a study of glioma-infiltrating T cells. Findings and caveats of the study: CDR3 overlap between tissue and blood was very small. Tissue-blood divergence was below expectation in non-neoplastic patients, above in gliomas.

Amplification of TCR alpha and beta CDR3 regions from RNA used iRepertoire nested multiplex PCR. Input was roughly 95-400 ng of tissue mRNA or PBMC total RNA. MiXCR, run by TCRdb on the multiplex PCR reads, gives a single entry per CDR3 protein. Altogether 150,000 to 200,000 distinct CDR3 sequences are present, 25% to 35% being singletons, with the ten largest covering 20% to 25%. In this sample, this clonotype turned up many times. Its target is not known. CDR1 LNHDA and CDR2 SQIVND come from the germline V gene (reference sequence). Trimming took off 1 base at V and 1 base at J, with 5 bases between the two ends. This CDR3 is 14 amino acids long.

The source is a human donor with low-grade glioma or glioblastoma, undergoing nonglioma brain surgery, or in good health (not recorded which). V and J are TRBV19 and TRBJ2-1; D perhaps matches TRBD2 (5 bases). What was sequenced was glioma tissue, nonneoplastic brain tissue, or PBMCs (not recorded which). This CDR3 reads CASSIGGSYNEQFF. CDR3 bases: TGTGCCAGTAGTATAGGAGGGTCCTACAATGAGCAGTTCTTC. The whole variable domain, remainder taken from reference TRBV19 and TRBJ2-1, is DGGITQSPKYLFRKEGQNVTLSCEQNLNHDAMYWYRQDPGQGLRLIYYSQIVNDFQKGDIAEGYSVSREKKESFPLTVTSAQKNPTAFYLCASSIGGSYNEQFFGPGTRLTVL.